Described below is a single T cell receptor beta chain sequence and its context. This sample was taken from a study of blood T cell repertoires in COVID-19. The wider study: The cDNA or gDNA used as material had been derived from T cells, B-cell-depleted T cells, or PBMCs.

Clones were sequenced by immunoSEQ multiplex PCR, and TCRdb holds only the in-frame ones, with some missing. In the table there are over 200,000 clones, approximately 79% of which are singletons. The CDR3 extends over 13 amino acids. V lost 1 base, J lost 11 bases, and 11 bases lay in between. CDR1 KGHDR and CDR2 SFDVKD come from the germline V gene. This clonotype was obtained from a human donor in a cohort sampled during active COVID-19. The chain links TRBV24-1 to TRBJ1-3; the D gene is possibly TRBD1 (5 bases). Sample: peripheral blood. Written as DNA, the CDR3 is TGTGCCACCAGTGATTTAGCAGGGAACGCCATATATTTT. It specifies CATSDLAGNAIYF.